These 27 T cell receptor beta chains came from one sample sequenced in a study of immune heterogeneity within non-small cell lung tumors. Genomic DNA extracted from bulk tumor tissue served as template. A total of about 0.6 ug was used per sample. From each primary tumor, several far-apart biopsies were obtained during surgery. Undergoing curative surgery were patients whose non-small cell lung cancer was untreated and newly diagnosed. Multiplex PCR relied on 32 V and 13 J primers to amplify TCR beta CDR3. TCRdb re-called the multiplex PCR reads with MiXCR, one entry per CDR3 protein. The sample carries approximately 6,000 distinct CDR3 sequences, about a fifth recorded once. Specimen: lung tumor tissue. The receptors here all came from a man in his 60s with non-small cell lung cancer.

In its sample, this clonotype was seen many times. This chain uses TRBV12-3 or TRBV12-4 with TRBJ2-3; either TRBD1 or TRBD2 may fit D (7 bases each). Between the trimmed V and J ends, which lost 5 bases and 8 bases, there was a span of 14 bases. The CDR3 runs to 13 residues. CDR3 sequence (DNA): TGTGCCAGCAGTCTGTCAGGGGGGGGTACGCAGTATTTT. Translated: CASSLSGGGTQYF.

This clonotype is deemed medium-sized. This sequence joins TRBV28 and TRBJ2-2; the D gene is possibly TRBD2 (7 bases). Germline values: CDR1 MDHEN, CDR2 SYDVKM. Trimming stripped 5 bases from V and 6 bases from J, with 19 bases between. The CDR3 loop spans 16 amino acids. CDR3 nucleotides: TGTGCCAGCAGTCAAGGGGGGGGCGGAGGAGCCGGGGAGCTGTTTTTT. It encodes CASSQGGGGGAGELFF. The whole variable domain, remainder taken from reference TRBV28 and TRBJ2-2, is DVKVTQSSRYLVKRTGEKVFLECVQDMDHENMFWYRQDPGLGLRLIYFSYDVKMKEKGDIPEGYSVSREKKERFSLILESASTNQTSMYLCASSQGGGGGAGELFFGEGSRLTVL.

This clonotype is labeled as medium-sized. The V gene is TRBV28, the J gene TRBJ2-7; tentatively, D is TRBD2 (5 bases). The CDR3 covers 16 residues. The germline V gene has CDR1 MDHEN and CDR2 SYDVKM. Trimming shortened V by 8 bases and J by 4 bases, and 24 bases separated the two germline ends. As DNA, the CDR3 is TGTGCCAGCCGATTATTGAGGACTGAGAGGGAATACGAGCAGTACTTC. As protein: CASRLLRTEREYEQYF.

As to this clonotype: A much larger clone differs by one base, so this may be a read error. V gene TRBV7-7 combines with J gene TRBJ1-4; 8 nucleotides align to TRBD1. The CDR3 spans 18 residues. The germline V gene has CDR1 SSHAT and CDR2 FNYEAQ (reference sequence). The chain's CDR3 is CASSQNFPGQANNEKLFF. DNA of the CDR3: TGTGCTAGCAGCCAAAACTTCCCGGGACAGGCAAACAATGAAAAACTGTTTTTT. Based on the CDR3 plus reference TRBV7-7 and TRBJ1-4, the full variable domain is GAGVSQSPRYKVTKRGQDVTLRCDPISSHATLYWYQQALGQGPEFLTYFNYEAQPDKSGLPSDRFSAERPEGSISTLTIQRTEQRDSAMYRCASSQNFPGQANNEKLFFGSGTQLSVL.

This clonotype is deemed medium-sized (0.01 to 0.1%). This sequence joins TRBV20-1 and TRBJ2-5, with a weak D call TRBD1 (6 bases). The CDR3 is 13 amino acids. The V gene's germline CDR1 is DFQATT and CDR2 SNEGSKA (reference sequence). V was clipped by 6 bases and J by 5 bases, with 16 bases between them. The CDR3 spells CSAGTRFMETQYF. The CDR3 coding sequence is TGCAGTGCGGGGACAAGGTTCATGGAGACCCAGTACTTC.

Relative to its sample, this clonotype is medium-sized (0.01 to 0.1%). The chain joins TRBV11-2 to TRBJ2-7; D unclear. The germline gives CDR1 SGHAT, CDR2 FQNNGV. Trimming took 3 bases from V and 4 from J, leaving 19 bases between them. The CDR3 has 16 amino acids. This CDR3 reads CASSLYTAAGGYEQYF. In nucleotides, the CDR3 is TGTGCCAGCAGCTTGTATACTGCAGCCGGTGGGTACGAGCAGTACTTC.

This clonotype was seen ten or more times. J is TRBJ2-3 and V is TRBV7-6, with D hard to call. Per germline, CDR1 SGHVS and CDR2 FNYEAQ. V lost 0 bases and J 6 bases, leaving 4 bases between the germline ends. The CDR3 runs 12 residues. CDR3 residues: CASSLAADTQYF. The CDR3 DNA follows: TGTGCCAGCAGCTTAGCCGCGGATACGCAGTATTTT.

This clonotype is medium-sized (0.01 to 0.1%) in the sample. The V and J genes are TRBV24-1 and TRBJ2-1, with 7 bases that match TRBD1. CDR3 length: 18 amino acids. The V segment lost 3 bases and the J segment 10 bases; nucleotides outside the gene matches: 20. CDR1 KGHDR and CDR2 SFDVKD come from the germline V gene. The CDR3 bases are TGTGCCACCAGTGATGGCAAAGGGACAGCGCCCACTCGGGTGGAGCAGTTCTTC. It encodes CATSDGKGTAPTRVEQFF.

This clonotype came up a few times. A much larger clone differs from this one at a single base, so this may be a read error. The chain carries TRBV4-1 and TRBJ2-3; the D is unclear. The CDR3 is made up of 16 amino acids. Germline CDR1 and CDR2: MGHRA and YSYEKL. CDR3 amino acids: CASGHYARLETDTQYF. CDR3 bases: TGCGCCAGCGGCCATTACGCAAGGCTGGAGACAGATACGCAGTATTTT.

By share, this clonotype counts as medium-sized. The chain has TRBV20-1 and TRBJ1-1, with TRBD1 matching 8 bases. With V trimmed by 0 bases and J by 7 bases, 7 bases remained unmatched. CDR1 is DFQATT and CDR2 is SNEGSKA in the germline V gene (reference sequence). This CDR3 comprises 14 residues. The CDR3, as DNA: TGCAGTGCTAGAGATAGAACAGGGGGAGTTGAAGCTTTCTTT. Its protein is CSARDRTGGVEAFF.

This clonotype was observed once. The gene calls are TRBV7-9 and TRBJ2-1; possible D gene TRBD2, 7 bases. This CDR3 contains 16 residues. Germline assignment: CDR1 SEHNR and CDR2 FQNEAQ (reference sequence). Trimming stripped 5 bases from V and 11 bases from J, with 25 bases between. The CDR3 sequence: CASSPGESGIRNQQFF. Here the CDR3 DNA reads TGTGCCAGCAGCCCAGGGGAAAGCGGGATCAGGAATCAGCAGTTCTTC.

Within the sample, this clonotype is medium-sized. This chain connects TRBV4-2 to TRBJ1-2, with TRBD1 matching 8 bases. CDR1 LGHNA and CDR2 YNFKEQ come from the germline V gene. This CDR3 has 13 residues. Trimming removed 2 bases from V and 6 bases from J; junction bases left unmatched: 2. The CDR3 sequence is CASSQRTGNGYTF. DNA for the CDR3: TGTGCCAGCAGCCAAAGGACAGGGAATGGCTACACCTTC.

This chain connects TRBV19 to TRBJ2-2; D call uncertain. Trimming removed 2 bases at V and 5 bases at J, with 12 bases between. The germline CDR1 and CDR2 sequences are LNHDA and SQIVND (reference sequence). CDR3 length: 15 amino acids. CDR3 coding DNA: TGTGCCAGTAGTATAACCCCGCAGGCTACCGGGGAGCTGTTTTTT. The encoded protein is CASSITPQATGELFF.

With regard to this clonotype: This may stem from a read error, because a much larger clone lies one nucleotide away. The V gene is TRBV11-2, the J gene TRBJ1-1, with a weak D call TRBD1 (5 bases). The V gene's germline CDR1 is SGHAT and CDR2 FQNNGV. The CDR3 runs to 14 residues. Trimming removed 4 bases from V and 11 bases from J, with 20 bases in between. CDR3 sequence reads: CASSSSGTPYVAFF. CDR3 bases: TGTGCCAGCAGCTCCTCCGGGACCCCGTACGTGGCTTTCTTT.

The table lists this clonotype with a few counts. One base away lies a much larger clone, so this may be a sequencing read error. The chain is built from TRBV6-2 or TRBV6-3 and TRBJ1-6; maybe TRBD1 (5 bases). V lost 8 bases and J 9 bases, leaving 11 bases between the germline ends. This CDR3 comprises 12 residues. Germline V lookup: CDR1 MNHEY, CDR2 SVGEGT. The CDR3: CASRDGSSPLHF. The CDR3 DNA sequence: TGTGCCAGCCGGGACGGAAGTTCACCCCTCCACTTT.

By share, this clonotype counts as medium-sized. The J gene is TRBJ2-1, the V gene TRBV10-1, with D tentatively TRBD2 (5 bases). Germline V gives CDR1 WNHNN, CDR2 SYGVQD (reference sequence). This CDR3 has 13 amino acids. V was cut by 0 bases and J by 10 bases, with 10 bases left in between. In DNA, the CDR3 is TGCGCCAGCAGTGAGTCCCGGACTGGAGAGCAGTTCTTC. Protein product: CASSESRTGEQFF.

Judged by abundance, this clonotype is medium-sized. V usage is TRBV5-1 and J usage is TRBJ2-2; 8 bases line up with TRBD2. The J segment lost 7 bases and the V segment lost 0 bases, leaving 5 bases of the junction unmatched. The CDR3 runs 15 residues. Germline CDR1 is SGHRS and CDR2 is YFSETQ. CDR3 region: CASSLEGLAVGELFF. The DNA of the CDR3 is TGCGCCAGCAGCTTGGAAGGACTAGCAGTCGGGGAGCTGTTTTTT.

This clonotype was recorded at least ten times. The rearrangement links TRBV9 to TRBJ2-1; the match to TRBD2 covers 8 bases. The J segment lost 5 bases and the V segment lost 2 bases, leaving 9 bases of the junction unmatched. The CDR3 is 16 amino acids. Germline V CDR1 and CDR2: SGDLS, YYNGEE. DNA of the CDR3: TGTGCCAGCAGCGTCCTCACTAGCGGCGCCCACAATGAGCAGTTCTTC. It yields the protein CASSVLTSGAHNEQFF.

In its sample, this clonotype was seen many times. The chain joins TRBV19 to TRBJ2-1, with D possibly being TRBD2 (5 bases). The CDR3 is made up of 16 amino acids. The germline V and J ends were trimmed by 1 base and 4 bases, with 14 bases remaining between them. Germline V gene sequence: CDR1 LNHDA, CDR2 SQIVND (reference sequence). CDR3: CASSIGGWRAYNEQFF. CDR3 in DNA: TGTGCCAGTAGTATAGGAGGATGGCGGGCATACAATGAGCAGTTCTTC.

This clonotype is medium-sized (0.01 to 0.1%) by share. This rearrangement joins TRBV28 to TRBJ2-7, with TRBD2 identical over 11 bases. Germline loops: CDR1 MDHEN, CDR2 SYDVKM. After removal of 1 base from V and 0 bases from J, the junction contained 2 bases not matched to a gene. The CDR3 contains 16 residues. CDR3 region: CASSLLAGGVSYEQYF. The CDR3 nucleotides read TGTGCCAGCAGTTTATTAGCGGGGGGGGTCTCCTACGAGCAGTACTTC.

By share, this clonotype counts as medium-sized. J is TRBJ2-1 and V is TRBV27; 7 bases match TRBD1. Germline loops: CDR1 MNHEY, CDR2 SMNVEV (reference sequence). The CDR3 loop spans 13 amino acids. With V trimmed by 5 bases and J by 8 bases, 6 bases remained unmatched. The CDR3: CASSIQGFYEQFF. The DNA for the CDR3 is TGTGCCAGCAGTATACAGGGGTTCTATGAGCAGTTCTTC.

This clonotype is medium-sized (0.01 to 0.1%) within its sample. The CDR3 nucleotides read TGTGCCAGCAGCCGCACCGGGACAATCGGAGAGACCCAGTACTTC. Translation gives CASSRTGTIGETQYF. The V gene is TRBV7-3, the J gene TRBJ2-5, with D possibly TRBD1 on 6 matching bases. In germline, CDR1 is SGHTA, CDR2 FQGTGA. Trimming removed 5 bases at V and 4 bases at J, with 17 bases between. The CDR3 is 15 amino acids.

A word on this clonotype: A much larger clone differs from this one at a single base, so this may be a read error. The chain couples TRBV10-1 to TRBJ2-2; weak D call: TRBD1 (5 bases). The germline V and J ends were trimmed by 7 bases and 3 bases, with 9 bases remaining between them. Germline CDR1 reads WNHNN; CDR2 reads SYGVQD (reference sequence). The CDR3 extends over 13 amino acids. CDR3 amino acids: CASKQAYTGELFF. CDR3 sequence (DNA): TGCGCCAGCAAACAGGCGTACACCGGGGAGCTGTTTTTT.

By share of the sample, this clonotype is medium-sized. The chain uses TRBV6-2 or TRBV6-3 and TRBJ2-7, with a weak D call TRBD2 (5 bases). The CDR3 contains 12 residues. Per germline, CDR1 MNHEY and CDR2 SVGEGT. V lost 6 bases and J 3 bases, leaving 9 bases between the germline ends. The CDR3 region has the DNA TGTGCCAGCAGGCAAGGGAGCTACGAGCAGTACTTC. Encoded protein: CASRQGSYEQYF.

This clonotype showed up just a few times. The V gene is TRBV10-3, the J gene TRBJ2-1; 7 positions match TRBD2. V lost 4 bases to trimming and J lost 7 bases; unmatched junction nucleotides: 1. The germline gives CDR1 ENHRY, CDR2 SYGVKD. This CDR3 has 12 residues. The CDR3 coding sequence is TGTGCCATCAGTGGGGGGGGGAATGAGCAGTTCTTC. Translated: CAISGGGNEQFF.

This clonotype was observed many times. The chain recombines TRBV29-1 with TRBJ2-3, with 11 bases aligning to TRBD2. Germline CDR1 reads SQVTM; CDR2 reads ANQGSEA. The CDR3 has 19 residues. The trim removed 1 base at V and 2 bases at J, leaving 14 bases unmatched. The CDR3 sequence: CSVEVRTPVLAGATDTQYF. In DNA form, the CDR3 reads TGCAGCGTTGAAGTTCGGACTCCGGTACTAGCGGGAGCCACAGATACGCAGTATTTT.

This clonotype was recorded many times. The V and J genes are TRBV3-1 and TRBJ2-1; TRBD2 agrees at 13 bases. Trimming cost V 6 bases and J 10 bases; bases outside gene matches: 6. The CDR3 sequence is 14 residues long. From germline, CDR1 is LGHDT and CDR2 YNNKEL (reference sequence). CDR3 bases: TGTGCCAGCAGTCCTGGACTAGCGGGAGTGGAGCAGTTCTTC. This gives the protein CASSPGLAGVEQFF.